This entry concerns a single T cell receptor (beta chain). In the source study's methods: Scientists estimated how many nucleated cells there were by amplifying reference gene primers. Some clones are missing from TCRdb's copy, which holds only in-frame ones; the method was immunoSEQ multiplex PCR. V and J calls and clone size are given by that table; D and trimming were obtained from the DNA. The sample has 650,000 to 800,000 clones, approximately 90% seen once. These data come from a study of blood T cell repertoires in COVID-19. The CDR3 is 16 residues long. Germline V lookup: CDR1 LNHNV, CDR2 YYDKDF (reference sequence). Trimming stripped 1 base from V and 6 bases from J, with 16 bases between.

This sequence joins TRBV15 and TRBJ1-5; D unclear. Sample: peripheral blood. This clonotype was sampled from a woman between 18 and 29 years old with acute or convalescent COVID-19. The CDR3 nucleotides read TGTGCCACCAGCAGAGGAAGAGAGGTGATGAGTCAGCCCCAGCATTTT. It specifies CATSRGREVMSQPQHF.